This TCR beta chain was captured by sequencing in a study of blood T cell repertoires in COVID-19. Study summary: PBMCs, B-cell-depleted T cells, or T cells were the source of the cDNA or gDNA that made up the material.

Cohort 3 recovery required two negative PCRs, clearance, or symptom resolution. With 6 bases clipped from V and 5 bases from J, the junction kept 6 bases outside the gene matches. Germline V gene sequence: CDR1 MNHNY, CDR2 SVGAGI (reference sequence). The CDR3 is made up of 15 amino acids. Sequenced by immunoSEQ multiplex PCR; TCRdb stores in-frame clones only, minus some. The sample yields about 480,000 clones, around nine tenths seen once. The chain combines TRBV6-6 with TRBJ2-2; 10 bases map to TRBD1. The specimen was PBMCs or T cells enriched from blood (not recorded which). The source is a woman aged 60-75 years who had recovered from COVID-19. Written as DNA, the CDR3 is TGTGCCAGCAGCATCGACAGGGGGCAAACCGGGGAGCTGTTTTTT. Its translation is CASSIDRGQTGELFF.